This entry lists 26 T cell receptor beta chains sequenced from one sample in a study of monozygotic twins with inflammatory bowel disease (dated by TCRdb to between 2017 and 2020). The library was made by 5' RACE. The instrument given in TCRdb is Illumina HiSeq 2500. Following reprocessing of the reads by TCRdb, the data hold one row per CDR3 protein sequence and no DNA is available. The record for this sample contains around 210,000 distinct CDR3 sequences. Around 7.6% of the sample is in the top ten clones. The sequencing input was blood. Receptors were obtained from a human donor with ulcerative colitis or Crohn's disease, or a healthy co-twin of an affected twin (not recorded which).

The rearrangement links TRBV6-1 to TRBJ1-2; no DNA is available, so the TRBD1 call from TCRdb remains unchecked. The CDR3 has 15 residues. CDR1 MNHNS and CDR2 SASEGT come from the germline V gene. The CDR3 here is CASLSGDRGVYGYTF.

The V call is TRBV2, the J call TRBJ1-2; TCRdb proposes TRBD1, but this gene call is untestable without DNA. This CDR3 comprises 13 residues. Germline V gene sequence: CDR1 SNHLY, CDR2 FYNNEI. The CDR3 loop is CASSPGQAYPPCF.

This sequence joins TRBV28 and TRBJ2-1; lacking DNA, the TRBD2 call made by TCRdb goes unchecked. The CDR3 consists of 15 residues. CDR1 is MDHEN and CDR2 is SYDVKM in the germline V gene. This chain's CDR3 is CASSLSGLASPEQFF.

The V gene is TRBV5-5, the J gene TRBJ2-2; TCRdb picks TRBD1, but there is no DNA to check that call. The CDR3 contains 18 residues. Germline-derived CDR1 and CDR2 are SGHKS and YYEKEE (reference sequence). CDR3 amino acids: CASSLTYGGGSNTGELFF.

The CDR3 is CASGTGQSNYGYTF. V gene TRBV5-6 combines with J gene TRBJ1-2; TCRdb outputs TRBD1, but without DNA this stays unchecked. The CDR3 sequence is 14 residues long. Looked up from germline, CDR1 is SGHDT and CDR2 is YYEEEE.

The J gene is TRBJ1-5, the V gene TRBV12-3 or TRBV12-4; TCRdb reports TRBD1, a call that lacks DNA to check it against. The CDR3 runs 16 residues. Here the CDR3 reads CASSLHGTKGNQPQHF.

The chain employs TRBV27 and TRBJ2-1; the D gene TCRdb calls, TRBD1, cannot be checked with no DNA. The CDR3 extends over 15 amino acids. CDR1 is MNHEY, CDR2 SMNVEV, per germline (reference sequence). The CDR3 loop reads CASSSPSQGYNEQFF.

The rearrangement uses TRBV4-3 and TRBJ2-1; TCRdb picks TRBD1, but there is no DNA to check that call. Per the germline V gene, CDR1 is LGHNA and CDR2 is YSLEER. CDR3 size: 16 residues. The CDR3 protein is CASSQEGQFSYNEQFF.

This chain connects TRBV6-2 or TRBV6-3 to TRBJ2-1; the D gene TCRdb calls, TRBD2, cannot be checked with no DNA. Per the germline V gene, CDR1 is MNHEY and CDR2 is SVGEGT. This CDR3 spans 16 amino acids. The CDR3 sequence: CASTLAGTTSYNEQFF.

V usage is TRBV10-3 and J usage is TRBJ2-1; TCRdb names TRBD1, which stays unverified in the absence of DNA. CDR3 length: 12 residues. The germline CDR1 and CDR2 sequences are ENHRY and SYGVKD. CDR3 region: CAIGGGGNEQFF.

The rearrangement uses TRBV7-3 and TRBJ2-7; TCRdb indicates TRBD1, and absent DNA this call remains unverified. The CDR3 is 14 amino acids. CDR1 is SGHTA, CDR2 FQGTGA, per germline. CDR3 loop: CASSAGTGKGEQYF.

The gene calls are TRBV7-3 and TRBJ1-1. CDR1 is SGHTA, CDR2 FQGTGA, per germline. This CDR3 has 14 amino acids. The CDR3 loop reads CANSLTSTNTEAFF.

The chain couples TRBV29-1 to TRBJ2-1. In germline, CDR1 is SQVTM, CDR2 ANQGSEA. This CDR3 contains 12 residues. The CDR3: CSATWDLNEQFF.

CDR3 residues: CATSNPSGLADNEQFF. The chain has TRBV15 and TRBJ2-1; TCRdb indicates TRBD2, and absent DNA this call remains unverified. The length of the CDR3 is 16 residues. Per the germline V gene, CDR1 is LNHNV and CDR2 is YYDKDF (reference sequence). The variable domain in full, completed from reference TRBV15 and TRBJ2-1, reads DAMVIQNPRYQVTQFGKPVTLSCSQTLNHNVMYWYQQKSSQAPKLLFHYYDKDFNNEADTPDNFQSRRPNTSFCFLDIRSPGLGDTAMYLCATSNPSGLADNEQFFGPGTRLTVL.

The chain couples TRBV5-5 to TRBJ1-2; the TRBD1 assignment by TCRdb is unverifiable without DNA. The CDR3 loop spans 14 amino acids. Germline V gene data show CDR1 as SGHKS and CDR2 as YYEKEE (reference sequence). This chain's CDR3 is CASTLAAGGYGYTF.

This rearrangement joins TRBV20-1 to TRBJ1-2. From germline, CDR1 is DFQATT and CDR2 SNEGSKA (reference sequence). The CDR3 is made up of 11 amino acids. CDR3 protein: CSARDRLGYTF.

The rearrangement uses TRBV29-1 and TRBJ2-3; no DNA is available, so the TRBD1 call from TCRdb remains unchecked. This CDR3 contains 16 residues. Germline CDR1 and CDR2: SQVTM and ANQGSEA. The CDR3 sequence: CSVARGPLGGTDTQYF.

This CDR3 is CASSAGLAGNVLTF. J is TRBJ2-6 and V is TRBV7-3; TCRdb reports TRBD2, a call that lacks DNA to check it against. This CDR3 contains 14 residues. Germline loops: CDR1 SGHTA, CDR2 FQGTGA. The full variable domain, with the rest looked up from reference TRBV7-3 and TRBJ2-6, is GAGVSQTPSNKVTEKGKYVELRCDPISGHTALYWYRQSLGQGPEFLIYFQGTGAADDSGLPNDRFFAVRPEGSVSTLKIQRTERGDSAVYLCASSAGLAGNVLTFGAGSRLTVL.

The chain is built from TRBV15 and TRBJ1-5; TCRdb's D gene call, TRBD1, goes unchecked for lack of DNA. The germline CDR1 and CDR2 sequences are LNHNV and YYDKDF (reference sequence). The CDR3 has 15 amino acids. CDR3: CATSYGTGWDQPQHF.

CDR3: CATSRDGTGKEKLFF. This sequence joins TRBV15 and TRBJ1-4; TCRdb gives TRBD1 as the D gene, but with no DNA this cannot be confirmed. The CDR3 contains 15 residues. CDR1 LNHNV and CDR2 YYDKDF come from the germline V gene (reference sequence).

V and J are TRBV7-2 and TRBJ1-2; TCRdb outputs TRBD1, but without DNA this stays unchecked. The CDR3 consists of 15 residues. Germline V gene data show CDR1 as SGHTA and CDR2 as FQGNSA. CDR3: CASSLGQGARGGYTF.

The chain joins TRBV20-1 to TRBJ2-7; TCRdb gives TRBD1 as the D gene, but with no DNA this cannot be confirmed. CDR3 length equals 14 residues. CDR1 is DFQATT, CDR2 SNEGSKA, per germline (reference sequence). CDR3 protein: CSALPGDRAYEQYF.

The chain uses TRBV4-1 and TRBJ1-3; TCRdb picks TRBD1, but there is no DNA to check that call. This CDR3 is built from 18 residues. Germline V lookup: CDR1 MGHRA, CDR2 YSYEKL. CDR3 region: CASSQVPFFGTPGNTIYF.

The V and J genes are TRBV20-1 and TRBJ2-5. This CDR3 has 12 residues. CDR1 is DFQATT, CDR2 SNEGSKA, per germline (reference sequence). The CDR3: CSARGQSLYQYF.

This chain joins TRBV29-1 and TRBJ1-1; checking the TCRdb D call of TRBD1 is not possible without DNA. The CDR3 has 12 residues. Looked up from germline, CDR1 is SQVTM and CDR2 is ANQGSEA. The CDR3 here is CSAFGTATEAFF.

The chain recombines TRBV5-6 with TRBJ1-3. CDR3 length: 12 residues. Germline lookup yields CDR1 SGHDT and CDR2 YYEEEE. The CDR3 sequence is CASSYMGNTIYF.